This T cell receptor (beta chain) was captured in a study of T-cell reconstitution after alpha-beta-depleted transplantation in children. Trimming left V 3 bases short and J 5 bases short, with 13 bases between. Germline V CDR1 and CDR2: SEHNR, FQNEAQ (reference sequence). The CDR3 covers 14 residues. During its preparation, the TCRbeta library received unique molecular identifiers. TCRdb passed the PCR reads through MiXCR, listing each CDR3 protein once. Here the sample spans 500,000 or so distinct CDR3 sequences, about 33% being singletons. The specimen comprised PBMCs from the stem cell graft donor, sampled from the stem cell graft. The source is a human donor who donated a stem cell graft to a child with aplastic anemia. The rearrangement uses TRBV7-9 and TRBJ2-5, with D perhaps matching TRBD1 (7 bases). DNA for the CDR3: TGTGCCAGCAGCTTTACGACAGGGAGGGAGACCCAGTACTTC. Its protein is CASSFTTGRETQYF.